Below, 12 T cell receptor beta chains from the same sample are listed, as sequenced in a study of shared T cell receptors in the human thymus. Measured with immunoSEQ multiplex PCR; TCRdb has only the in-frame clones, and not every one. The table records about 540,000 clones, around 82% of them present only once. This sample was also put to use in a study of human thymus T cells.

Sequenced sample: thymocytes. These receptors were obtained from a boy in the first two years of life with a congenital heart defect.

The rearrangement joins TRBV11-3 to TRBJ1-1; no firm D call. The length of the CDR3 is 13 residues. Germline V lookup: CDR1 SGHNT, CDR2 YENEEA. V was shortened by 5 bases and J by 5 bases, with 12 bases between the two germline ends. This CDR3 reads CASSPSGETEAFF. The CDR3 bases are TGTGCCAGCAGCCCCAGCGGGGAGACTGAAGCTTTCTTT.

This chain uses TRBV19 with TRBJ2-7, with D tentatively TRBD2 (6 bases). The CDR3 loop spans 13 amino acids. CDR1 is LNHDA, CDR2 SQIVND, per germline (reference sequence). Trimming took off 4 bases at V and 2 bases at J, with 9 bases between the two ends. The CDR3 loop reads CASSRRETYEQYF. The CDR3 DNA reads TGTGCCAGTAGTAGACGGGAGACCTACGAGCAGTACTTC.

The V and J genes are TRBV5-4 and TRBJ2-1, with 10 bases that match TRBD2. The CDR3 runs 17 residues. With V trimmed by 0 bases and J by 7 bases, 10 bases remained unmatched. Germline V CDR1 and CDR2: SGHNT, YYREEE (reference sequence). This chain's CDR3 is CASSLAVSGRETNEQFF. CDR3 DNA sequence: TGTGCCAGCAGCTTGGCGGTAAGCGGGAGGGAGACGAATGAGCAGTTCTTC.

In nucleotides, the CDR3 is TGTGCCAGCAGTGACCCCAACCTTAGCTCCTACGAGCAGTACTTC. This translates into CASSDPNLSSYEQYF. The rearrangement uses TRBV6-4 and TRBJ2-7; D is undetermined. Trimming pared 2 bases from V and 0 bases from J, leaving 11 bases between. The CDR3 length is 15 residues. CDR1 and CDR2 from the germline V gene are MRHNA and SNTAGT.

The table lists this clone with a few counts. The chain carries TRBV28 and TRBJ2-1, with 8 bases lining up with TRBD2. V was clipped by 5 bases and J by 2 bases; unmatched bases: 8. Germline CDR1 reads MDHEN; CDR2 reads SYDVKM. The CDR3 is 16 residues long. CDR3 loop: CASSPGRGSTYNEQFF. The CDR3, as DNA: TGTGCCAGCAGTCCCGGGAGGGGGAGTACCTACAATGAGCAGTTCTTC.

The chain joins TRBV28 to TRBJ2-7, with 11 bases that match TRBD1. The CDR3 spans 15 residues. V lost 6 bases to trimming and J lost 4 bases; unmatched junction nucleotides: 8. From germline, CDR1 is MDHEN and CDR2 SYDVKM. CDR3 in amino acids: CASSVDRGHGYEQYF. The CDR3 bases are TGTGCCAGCAGCGTGGACAGGGGGCATGGATACGAGCAGTACTTC.

This clone was found once. The rearrangement links TRBV11-2 to TRBJ2-3; 9 bases line up with TRBD2. J gave up 2 bases and V 6 bases, and 3 bases lay outside the gene matches. The CDR3 totals 14 residues. The V gene's germline CDR1 is SGHAT and CDR2 FQNNGV. CDR3 bases: TGTGCCAGCAGACGACTAGCGGTCACAGATACGCAGTATTTT. Amino acid sequence: CASRRLAVTDTQYF.

This clone appeared a single time. This chain connects TRBV27 to TRBJ2-1; tentative D call: TRBD2 (6 bases). This CDR3 comprises 20 residues. Germline V gene lookup returns CDR1 MNHEY and CDR2 SMNVEV (reference sequence). Trimming stripped 0 bases from V and 3 bases from J, with 24 bases between. CDR3 amino acids: CASSLSFLFRGAGGYNEQFF. As DNA, the CDR3 is TGTGCCAGCAGTTTATCGTTTCTGTTCCGGGGAGCCGGGGGCTACAATGAGCAGTTCTTC.

The V call is TRBV5-4, the J call TRBJ2-5; tentative D call: TRBD2 (6 bases). V was pared by 4 bases and J by 4 bases, with 11 bases between. Germline lookup yields CDR1 SGHNT and CDR2 YYREEE (reference sequence). The CDR3 contains 13 residues. CDR3 region: CASSGRSAETQYF. The CDR3 DNA follows: TGTGCCAGCAGCGGGAGGTCGGCAGAGACCCAGTACTTC.

The chain has TRBV27 and TRBJ2-4, with D perhaps TRBD1 (5 bases). Germline V gene sequence: CDR1 MNHEY, CDR2 SMNVEV (reference sequence). The CDR3 sequence is 19 residues long. V was clipped by 5 bases and J by 0 bases, with 23 bases between them. The chain's CDR3 is CASSPDRPKDPLAKNIQYF. The CDR3 DNA is TGTGCCAGCAGTCCAGACAGACCTAAAGACCCCCTAGCCAAAAACATTCAGTACTTC.

The V and J genes are TRBV15 and TRBJ2-7, with 10 bases matching TRBD2. In germline, CDR1 is LNHNV, CDR2 YYDKDF (reference sequence). The V and J ends lost 1 base and 3 bases, in that order; junction bases with no gene match: 18. The CDR3 has 20 residues. CDR3 bases: TGTGCCACCAGCAGAGGACGGGCTAGCGGGAGCTATCTAGGGTTCTACGAGCAGTACTTC. Protein product: CATSRGRASGSYLGFYEQYF.

The chain employs TRBV5-6 and TRBJ2-1; TRBD2 might be the D (6 bases). V lost 5 bases and J 2 bases, leaving 11 bases between the germline ends. There are 14 residues in the CDR3. The germline V gene has CDR1 SGHDT and CDR2 YYEEEE. The chain's CDR3 is CASREGTAYNEQFF. The CDR3 DNA follows: TGTGCCAGCAGGGAAGGGACTGCCTACAATGAGCAGTTCTTC.